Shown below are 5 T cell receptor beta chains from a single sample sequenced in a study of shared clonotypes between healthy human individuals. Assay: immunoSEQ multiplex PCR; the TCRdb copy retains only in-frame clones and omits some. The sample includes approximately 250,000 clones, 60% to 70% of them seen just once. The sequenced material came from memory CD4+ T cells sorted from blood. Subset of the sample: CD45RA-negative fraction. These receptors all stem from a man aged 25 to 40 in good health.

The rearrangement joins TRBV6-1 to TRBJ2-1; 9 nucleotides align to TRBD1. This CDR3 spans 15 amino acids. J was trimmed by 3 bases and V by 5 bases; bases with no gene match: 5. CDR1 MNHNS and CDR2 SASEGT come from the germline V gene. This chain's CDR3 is CASSPQTGGYNEQFF. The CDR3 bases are TGTGCCAGCAGTCCCCAGACAGGGGGCTACAATGAGCAGTTCTTC.

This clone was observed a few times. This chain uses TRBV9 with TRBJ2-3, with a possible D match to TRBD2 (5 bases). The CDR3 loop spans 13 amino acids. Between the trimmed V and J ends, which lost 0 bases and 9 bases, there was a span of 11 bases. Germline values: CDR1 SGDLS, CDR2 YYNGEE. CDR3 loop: CASSVEGRRTQYF. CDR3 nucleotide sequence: TGTGCCAGCAGCGTAGAAGGGAGACGGACGCAGTATTTT.

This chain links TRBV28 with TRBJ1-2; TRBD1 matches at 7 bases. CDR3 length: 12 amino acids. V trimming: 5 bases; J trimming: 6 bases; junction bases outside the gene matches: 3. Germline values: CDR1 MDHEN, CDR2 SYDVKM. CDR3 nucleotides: TGTGCCAGCAGTCAAGACAGGGATGGCTACACCTTC. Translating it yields CASSQDRDGYTF.

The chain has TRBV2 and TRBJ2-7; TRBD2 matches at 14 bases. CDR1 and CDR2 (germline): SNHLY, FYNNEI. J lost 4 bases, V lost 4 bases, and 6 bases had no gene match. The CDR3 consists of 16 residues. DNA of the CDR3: TGTGCCAGCAGTGGACCGGGACTAGCGGGAGTTTACGAGCAGTACTTC. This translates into CASSGPGLAGVYEQYF. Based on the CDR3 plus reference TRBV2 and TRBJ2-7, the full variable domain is EPEVTQTPSHQVTQMGQEVILRCVPISNHLYFYWYRQILGQKVEFLVSFYNNEISEKSEIFDDQFSVERPDGSNFTLKIRSTKLEDSAMYFCASSGPGLAGVYEQYFGPGTRLTVT.

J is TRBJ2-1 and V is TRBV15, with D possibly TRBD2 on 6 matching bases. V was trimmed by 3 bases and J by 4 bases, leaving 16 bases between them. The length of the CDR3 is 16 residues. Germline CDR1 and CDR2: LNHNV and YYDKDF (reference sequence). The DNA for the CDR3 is TGTGCCACCAGCAGTCTAAGGGGACTCCAATACAATGAGCAGTTCTTC. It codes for CATSSLRGLQYNEQFF.